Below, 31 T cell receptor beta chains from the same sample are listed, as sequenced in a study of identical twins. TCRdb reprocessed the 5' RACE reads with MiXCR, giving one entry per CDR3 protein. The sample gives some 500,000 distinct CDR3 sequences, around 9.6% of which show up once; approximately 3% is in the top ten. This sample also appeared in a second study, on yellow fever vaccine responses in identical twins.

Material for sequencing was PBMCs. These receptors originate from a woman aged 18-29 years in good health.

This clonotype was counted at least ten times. Written as DNA, the CDR3 is TGTGCCAGCAGCACCGGGACTAGCGCCCGAGATACGCAGTATTTT. As protein: CASSTGTSARDTQYF. J is TRBJ2-3 and V is TRBV7-9; 10 nucleotides line up with TRBD2. The germline CDR1 and CDR2 sequences are SEHNR and FQNEAQ (reference sequence). After removal of 5 bases from V and 5 bases from J, the junction contained 7 bases not matched to a gene. The CDR3 is 15 amino acids.

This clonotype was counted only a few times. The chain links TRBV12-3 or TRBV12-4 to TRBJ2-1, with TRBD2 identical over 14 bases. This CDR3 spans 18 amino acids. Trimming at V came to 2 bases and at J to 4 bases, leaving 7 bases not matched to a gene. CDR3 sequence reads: CASSLIGTSGRPYNEQFF. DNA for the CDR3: TGTGCCAGCAGTTTAATCGGGACTAGCGGGAGACCTTACAATGAGCAGTTCTTC.

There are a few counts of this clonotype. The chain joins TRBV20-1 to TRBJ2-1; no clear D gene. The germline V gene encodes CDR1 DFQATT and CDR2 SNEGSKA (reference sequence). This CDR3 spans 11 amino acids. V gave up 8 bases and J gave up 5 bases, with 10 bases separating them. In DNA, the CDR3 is TGCAGTAGGGCTAGGAACAATGAGCAGTTCTTC. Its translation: CSRARNNEQFF.

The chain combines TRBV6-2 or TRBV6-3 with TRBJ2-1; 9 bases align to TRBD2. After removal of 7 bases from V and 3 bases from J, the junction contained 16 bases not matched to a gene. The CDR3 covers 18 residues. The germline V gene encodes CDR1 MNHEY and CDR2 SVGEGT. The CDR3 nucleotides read TGTGCCAGCACTCGCCCTAAAACCGGGACTAGCTACTACAATGAGCAGTTCTTC. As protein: CASTRPKTGTSYYNEQFF.

In nucleotides, the CDR3 is TGTGCCACCAGCAGAGATTTGGCATCTGGTCAGCCCCAGCATTTT. Translation: CATSRDLASGQPQHF. The chain employs TRBV15 and TRBJ1-5, with D unresolved. The CDR3 is 15 residues long. The V end was cut by 0 bases, the J end by 6 bases, with 12 bases between. The germline V gene encodes CDR1 LNHNV and CDR2 YYDKDF (reference sequence).

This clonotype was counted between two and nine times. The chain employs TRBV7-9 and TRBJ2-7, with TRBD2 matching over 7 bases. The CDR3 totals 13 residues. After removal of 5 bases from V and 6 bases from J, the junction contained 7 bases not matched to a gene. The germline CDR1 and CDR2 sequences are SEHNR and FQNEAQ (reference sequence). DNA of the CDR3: TGTGCCAGCAGCGCGGGAGTCGTTGGCGAGCAGTACTTC. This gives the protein CASSAGVVGEQYF.

The DNA of the CDR3 is TGCGCCAGCAGCCCGGACCCGGCGGACACTGAAGCTTTCTTT. Translation: CASSPDPADTEAFF. V is TRBV5-1 and J is TRBJ1-1, with D hard to call. Trimming removed 4 bases at V and 3 bases at J, with 13 bases between. This CDR3 comprises 14 residues. Germline CDR1 SGHRS, CDR2 YFSETQ.

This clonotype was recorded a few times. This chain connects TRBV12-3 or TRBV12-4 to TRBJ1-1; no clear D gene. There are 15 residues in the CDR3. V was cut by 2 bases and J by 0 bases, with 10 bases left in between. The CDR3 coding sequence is TGTGCCAGCAGTTTAACGACGAGCCTGAACACTGAAGCTTTCTTT. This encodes CASSLTTSLNTEAFF.

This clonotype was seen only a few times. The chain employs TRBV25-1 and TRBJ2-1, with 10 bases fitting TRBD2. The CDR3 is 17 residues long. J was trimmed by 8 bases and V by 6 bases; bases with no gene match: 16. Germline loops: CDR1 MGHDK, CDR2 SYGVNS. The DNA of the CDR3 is TGTGCCAGCAGGGCTAGCGGGAGTGGTACTATTAACCATGAGCAGTTCTTC. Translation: CASRASGSGTINHEQFF.

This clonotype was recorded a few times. This chain's CDR3 is CASSNRRAAGNTEAFF. In DNA, the CDR3 is TGTGCCAGCAGCAATAGACGGGCGGCCGGGAACACTGAAGCTTTCTTT. V is TRBV3-1 and J is TRBJ1-1; D is unclear. The CDR3 has 16 residues. Per germline, CDR1 LGHDT and CDR2 YNNKEL (reference sequence). V was trimmed by 5 bases and J by 1 base, leaving 17 bases between them.

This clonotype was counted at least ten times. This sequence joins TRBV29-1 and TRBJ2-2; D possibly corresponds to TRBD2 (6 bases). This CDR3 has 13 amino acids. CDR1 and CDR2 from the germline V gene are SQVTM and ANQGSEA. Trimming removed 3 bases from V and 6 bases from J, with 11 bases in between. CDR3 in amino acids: CSVDQGGAGELFF. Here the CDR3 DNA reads TGCAGCGTTGACCAGGGAGGCGCCGGGGAGCTGTTTTTT.

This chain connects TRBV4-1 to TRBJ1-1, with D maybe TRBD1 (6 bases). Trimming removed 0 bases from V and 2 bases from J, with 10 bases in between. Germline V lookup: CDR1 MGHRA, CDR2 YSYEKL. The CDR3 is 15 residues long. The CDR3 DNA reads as TGCGCCAGCAGCCAAGATATACAGGGTAACACTGAAGCTTTCTTT. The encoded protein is CASSQDIQGNTEAFF.

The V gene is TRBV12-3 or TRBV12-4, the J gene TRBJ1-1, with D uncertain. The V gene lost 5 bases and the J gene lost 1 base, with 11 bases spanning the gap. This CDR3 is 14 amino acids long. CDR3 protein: CASSPATRNTEAFF. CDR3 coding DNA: TGTGCCAGCAGTCCAGCGACAAGGAACACTGAAGCTTTCTTT.

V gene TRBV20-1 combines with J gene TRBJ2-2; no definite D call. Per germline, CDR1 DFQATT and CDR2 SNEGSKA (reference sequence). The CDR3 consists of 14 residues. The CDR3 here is CSPRVLGGTGELFF. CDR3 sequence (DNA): TGCAGCCCCCGTGTATTGGGTGGCACCGGGGAGCTGTTTTTT.

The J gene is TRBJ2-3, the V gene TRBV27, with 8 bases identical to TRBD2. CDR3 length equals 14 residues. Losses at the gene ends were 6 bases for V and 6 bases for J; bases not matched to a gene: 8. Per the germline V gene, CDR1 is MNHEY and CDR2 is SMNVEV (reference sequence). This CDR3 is CASSIRGGGDTQYF. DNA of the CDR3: TGTGCCAGCAGCATAAGAGGCGGGGGGGATACGCAGTATTTT.

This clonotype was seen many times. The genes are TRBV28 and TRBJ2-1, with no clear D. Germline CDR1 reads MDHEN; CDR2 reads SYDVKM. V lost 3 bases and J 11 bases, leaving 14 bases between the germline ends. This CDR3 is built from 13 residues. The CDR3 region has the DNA TGTGCCAGCAGTTTGTTTTCTTCAGGCAAGCAGTTCTTC. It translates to CASSLFSSGKQFF.

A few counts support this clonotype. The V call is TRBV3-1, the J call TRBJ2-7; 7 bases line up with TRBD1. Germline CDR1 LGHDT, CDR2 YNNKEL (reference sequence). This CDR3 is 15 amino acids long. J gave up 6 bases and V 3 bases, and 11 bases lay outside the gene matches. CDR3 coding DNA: TGTGCCAGCAGCCACCACGACAGGGAAGAGGCCGAGCAGTACTTC. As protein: CASSHHDREEAEQYF.

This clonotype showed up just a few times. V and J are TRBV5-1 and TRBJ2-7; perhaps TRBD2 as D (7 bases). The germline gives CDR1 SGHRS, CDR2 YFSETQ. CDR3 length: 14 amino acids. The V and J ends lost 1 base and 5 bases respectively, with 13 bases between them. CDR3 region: CASSLFGGADEQYF. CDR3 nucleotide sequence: TGCGCCAGCAGCTTGTTTGGGGGGGCAGACGAGCAGTACTTC.

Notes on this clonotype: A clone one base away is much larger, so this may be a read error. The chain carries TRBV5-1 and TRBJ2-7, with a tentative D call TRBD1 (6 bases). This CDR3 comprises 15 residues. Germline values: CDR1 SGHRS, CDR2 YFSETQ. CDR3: CTSSWDRDTAYEQYF. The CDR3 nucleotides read TGCACCAGCAGCTGGGACCGGGACACAGCCTACGAGCAGTACTTC. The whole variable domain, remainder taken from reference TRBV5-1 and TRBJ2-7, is KAGVTQTPRYLIKTRGQQVTLSCSPISGHRSVSWYQQTPGQGLQFLFEYFSETQRNKGNFPGRFSGRQFSNSRSEMNVSTLELGDSALYLCTSSWDRDTAYEQYFGPGTRLTVT.

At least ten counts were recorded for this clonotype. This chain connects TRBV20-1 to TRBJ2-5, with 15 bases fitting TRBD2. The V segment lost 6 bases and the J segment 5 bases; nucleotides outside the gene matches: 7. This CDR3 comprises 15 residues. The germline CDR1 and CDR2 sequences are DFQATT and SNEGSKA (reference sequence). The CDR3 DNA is TGCAGTGCCTGGACTAGCGGGAGGGCCCAGGAGACCCAGTACTTC. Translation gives CSAWTSGRAQETQYF.

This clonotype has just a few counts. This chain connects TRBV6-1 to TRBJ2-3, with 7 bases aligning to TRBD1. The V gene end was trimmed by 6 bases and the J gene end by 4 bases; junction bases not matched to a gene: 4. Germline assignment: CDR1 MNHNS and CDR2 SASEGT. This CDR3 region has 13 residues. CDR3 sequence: CASSRGIADTQYF. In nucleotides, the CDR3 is TGTGCCAGCAGCAGGGGGATAGCAGATACGCAGTATTTT.

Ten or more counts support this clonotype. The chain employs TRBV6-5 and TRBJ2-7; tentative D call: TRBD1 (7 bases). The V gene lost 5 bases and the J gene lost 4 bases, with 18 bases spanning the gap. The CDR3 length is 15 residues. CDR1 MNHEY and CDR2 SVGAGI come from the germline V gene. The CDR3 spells CASSHDREVGYEQYF. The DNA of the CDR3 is TGTGCCAGCAGTCACGACAGGGAGGTAGGATACGAGCAGTACTTC.

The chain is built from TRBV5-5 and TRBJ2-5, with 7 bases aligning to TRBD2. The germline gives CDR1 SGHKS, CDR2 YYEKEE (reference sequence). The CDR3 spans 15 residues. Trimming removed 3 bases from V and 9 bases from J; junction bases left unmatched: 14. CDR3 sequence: CASSSSGLRLFAQYF. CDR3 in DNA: TGTGCCAGCAGCTCGTCGGGACTACGGTTATTTGCCCAGTACTTC.

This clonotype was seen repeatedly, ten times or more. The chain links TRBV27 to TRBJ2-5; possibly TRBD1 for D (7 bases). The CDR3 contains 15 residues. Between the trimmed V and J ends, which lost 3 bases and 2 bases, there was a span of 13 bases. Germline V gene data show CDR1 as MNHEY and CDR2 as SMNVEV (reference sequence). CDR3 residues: CASSLEGAQQETQYF. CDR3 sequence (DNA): TGTGCCAGCAGTTTGGAGGGGGCCCAACAAGAGACCCAGTACTTC.

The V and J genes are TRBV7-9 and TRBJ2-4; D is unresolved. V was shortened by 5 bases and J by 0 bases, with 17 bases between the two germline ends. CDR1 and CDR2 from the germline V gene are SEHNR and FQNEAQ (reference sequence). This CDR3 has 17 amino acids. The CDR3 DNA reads TGTGCCAGCAGCCCCCGACCCGGGCAGATAGCCAAAAACATTCAGTACTTC. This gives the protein CASSPRPGQIAKNIQYF.

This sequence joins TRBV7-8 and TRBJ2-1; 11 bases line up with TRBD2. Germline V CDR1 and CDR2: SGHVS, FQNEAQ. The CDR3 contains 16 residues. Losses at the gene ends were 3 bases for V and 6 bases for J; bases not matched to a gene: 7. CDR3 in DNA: TGTGCCAGCAGCTTTTCCGGGACTAGCGGTCGCAATGAGCAGTTCTTC. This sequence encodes CASSFSGTSGRNEQFF.

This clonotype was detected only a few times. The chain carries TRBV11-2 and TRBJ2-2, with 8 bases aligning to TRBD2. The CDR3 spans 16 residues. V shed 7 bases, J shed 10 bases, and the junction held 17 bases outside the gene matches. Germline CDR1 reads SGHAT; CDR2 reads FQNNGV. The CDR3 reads CASIIGVPGGKEELFF. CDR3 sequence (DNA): TGTGCCAGCATCATAGGGGTTCCGGGAGGGAAGGAGGAGCTGTTTTTT. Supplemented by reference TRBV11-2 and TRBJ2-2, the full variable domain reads EAGVAQSPRYKIIEKRQSVAFWCNPISGHATLYWYQQILGQGPKLLIQFQNNGVVDDSQLPKDRFSAERLKGVDSTLKIQPAKLEDSAVYLCASIIGVPGGKEELFFGEGSRLTVL.

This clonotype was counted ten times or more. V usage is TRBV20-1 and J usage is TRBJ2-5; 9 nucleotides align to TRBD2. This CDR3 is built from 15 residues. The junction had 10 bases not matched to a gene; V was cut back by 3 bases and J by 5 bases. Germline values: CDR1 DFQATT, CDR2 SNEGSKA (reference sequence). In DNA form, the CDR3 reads TGCAGTGCTAGCGGCGGGGGGGCGAATTCGGAGACCCAGTACTTC. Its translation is CSASGGGANSETQYF.

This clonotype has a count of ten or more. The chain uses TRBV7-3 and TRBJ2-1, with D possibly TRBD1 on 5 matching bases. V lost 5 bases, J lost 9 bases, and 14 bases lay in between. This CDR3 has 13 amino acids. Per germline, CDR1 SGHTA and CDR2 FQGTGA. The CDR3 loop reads CASSPQVKSEQFF. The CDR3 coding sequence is TGTGCCAGCAGCCCACAGGTTAAGAGTGAGCAGTTCTTC.

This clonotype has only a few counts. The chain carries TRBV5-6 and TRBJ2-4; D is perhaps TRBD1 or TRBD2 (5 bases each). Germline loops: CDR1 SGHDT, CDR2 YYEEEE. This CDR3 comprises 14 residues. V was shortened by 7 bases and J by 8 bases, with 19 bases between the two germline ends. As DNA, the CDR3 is TGTGCCAGCTGCCGAAACCCGATGGGGGACATTCAGTACTTC. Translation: CASCRNPMGDIQYF.

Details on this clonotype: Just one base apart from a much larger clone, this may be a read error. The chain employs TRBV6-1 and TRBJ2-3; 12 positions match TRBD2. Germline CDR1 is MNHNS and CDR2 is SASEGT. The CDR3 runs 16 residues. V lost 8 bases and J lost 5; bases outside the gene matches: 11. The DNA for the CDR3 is TGTGCCAGCGGTATTCTAGCGGGGGGGCCTGAAGATACGCAGTATTTT. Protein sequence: CASGILAGGPEDTQYF.